Each of the 19 T cell receptor beta chains below was sequenced from the same sample in a study of T cell changes during pregnancy in multiple sclerosis. Repertoires were generated with immunoSEQ multiplex PCR, while TCRdb's copy carries only in-frame clones and drops some. Altogether 40,000 to 60,000 clones are present, about 92% being singletons, with the ten largest covering around 0.76%. Here the sequenced sample was CD4+ T cells from peripheral blood mononuclear cells, taken in the third trimester of pregnancy. The receptor set was obtained from a female donor with multiple sclerosis, enrolled in a pregnancy study.

The J gene is TRBJ2-7, the V gene TRBV19; no definite D call. The CDR3 totals 12 residues. Germline CDR1 LNHDA, CDR2 SQIVND (reference sequence). V lost 4 bases, J lost 3 bases, and 7 bases lay in between. The CDR3 DNA is TGTGCCAGTAGTACCAACAGCTACGAGCAGTACTTC. Protein sequence: CASSTNSYEQYF.

This clone was observed a few times. The chain is built from TRBV4-2 and TRBJ1-1; weak D call: TRBD1 (6 bases). V was shortened by 1 base and J by 3 bases, with 12 bases between the two germline ends. CDR3 length equals 15 residues. The germline gives CDR1 LGHNA, CDR2 YNFKEQ. CDR3 region: CASSQGGGVDTEAFF. In nucleotides, the CDR3 is TGTGCCAGCAGCCAAGGAGGGGGGGTGGACACTGAAGCTTTCTTT.

The chain recombines TRBV19 with TRBJ1-5, with a tentative D call TRBD1 (5 bases). Germline V gene lookup returns CDR1 LNHDA and CDR2 SQIVND (reference sequence). V dropped 10 bases and J dropped 3 bases, with 13 bases sitting between them. The CDR3 has 13 amino acids. The CDR3, as DNA: TGTGCCACTCAGCAGGGTGCCAATCAGCCCCAGCATTTT. Translating it yields CATQQGANQPQHF.

The rearrangement uses TRBV19 and TRBJ2-5; 10 bases match TRBD1. The V gene's germline CDR1 is LNHDA and CDR2 SQIVND (reference sequence). This CDR3 comprises 14 residues. With V trimmed by 4 bases and J by 3 bases, 2 bases remained unmatched. The CDR3 region has the DNA TGTGCCAGTAGTAGGGACAGGGGAAAAGAGACCCAGTACTTC. Translating it yields CASSRDRGKETQYF.

The chain is built from TRBV10-3 and TRBJ2-7, with D maybe TRBD2 (6 bases). Looked up from germline, CDR1 is ENHRY and CDR2 is SYGVKD. The CDR3 totals 13 residues. Trimming shortened V by 4 bases and J by 5 bases, and 12 bases separated the two germline ends. The CDR3 coding sequence is TGTGCCATCAGTGGGGGGGTGGCAGACGAGCAGTACTTC. Translation: CAISGGVADEQYF.

The gene calls are TRBV25-1 and TRBJ1-1; 9 bases are shared with TRBD1. V lost 7 bases to trimming and J lost 0 bases; unmatched junction nucleotides: 6. From germline, CDR1 is MGHDK and CDR2 SYGVNS. The CDR3 is 15 amino acids. The CDR3 sequence is CASKGQGYMNTEAFF. The CDR3 region has the DNA TGTGCCAGCAAAGGACAGGGGTATATGAACACTGAAGCTTTCTTT.

The genes are TRBV19 and TRBJ1-2; TRBD1 matches 8 bases. Looked up from germline, CDR1 is LNHDA and CDR2 is SQIVND (reference sequence). Losses at the gene ends were 11 bases for V and 2 bases for J; bases not matched to a gene: 13. There are 15 residues in the CDR3. In DNA, the CDR3 is TGTGCCGTCAGGGACGAGGACAGGGACAACTATGGCTACACCTTC. Its protein product is CAVRDEDRDNYGYTF.

This chain connects TRBV2 to TRBJ2-7; the D is unclear. Per the germline V gene, CDR1 is SNHLY and CDR2 is FYNNEI. Trimming took off 3 bases at V and 2 bases at J, with 14 bases between the two ends. This CDR3 comprises 15 residues. The DNA for the CDR3 is TGTGCCAGCAGTGATGGGCTCTATCAAACCTACGAGCAGTACTTC. It yields the protein CASSDGLYQTYEQYF.

The CDR3 bases are TGTGCCAGCAGCCCCGGGACTTACCAATACGAGCAGTACTTC. Encoded protein: CASSPGTYQYEQYF. The genes are TRBV2 and TRBJ2-7; TRBD2 might be the D (6 bases). Germline values: CDR1 SNHLY, CDR2 FYNNEI. This CDR3 has 14 amino acids. V shed 6 bases and J shed 4 bases, with 16 bases lying between them. Full variable domain (remainder filled in from reference TRBV2 and TRBJ2-7): EPEVTQTPSHQVTQMGQEVILRCVPISNHLYFYWYRQILGQKVEFLVSFYNNEISEKSEIFDDQFSVERPDGSNFTLKIRSTKLEDSAMYFCASSPGTYQYEQYFGPGTRLTVT.

V gene TRBV7-6 combines with J gene TRBJ2-7; 13 bases are shared with TRBD2. The CDR3 has 16 amino acids. Germline CDR1 reads SGHVS; CDR2 reads FNYEAQ. The V segment lost 4 bases and the J segment 3 bases; nucleotides outside the gene matches: 6. The CDR3 sequence is CASSSGLAGANYEQYF. CDR3 DNA: TGTGCCAGCAGCTCTGGACTAGCGGGGGCTAACTACGAGCAGTACTTC.

The chain combines TRBV5-1 with TRBJ2-2; 7 nucleotides align to TRBD1. V gave up 0 bases and J gave up 2 bases; unmatched junction bases: 10. The CDR3 runs 18 residues. The germline V gene has CDR1 SGHRS and CDR2 YFSETQ. The CDR3 is CASSLDLTGFFNTGELFF. The CDR3 DNA reads TGCGCCAGCAGCTTGGATTTGACAGGGTTCTTTAACACCGGGGAGCTGTTTTTT.

The rearrangement uses TRBV27 and TRBJ2-1; TRBD1 aligns across 7 bases. The CDR3 runs to 12 residues. V dropped 3 bases and J dropped 10; count of bases not matched to a gene: 3. Per germline, CDR1 MNHEY and CDR2 SMNVEV (reference sequence). CDR3 DNA: TGTGCCAGCAGTTTCCGACAGGGAGAGCAGTTCTTC. Its protein product is CASSFRQGEQFF.

CDR3: CASSLAPGGASRNGTQYF. The CDR3 bases are TGTGCCAGCAGCTTAGCTCCAGGGGGTGCCTCCCGCAACGGGACCCAGTACTTC. The chain is built from TRBV7-2 and TRBJ2-5; TRBD1 aligns across 7 bases. With V trimmed by 0 bases and J by 7 bases, 17 bases remained unmatched. CDR1 is SGHTA and CDR2 is FQGNSA in the germline V gene. The CDR3 runs 18 residues.

The chain is built from TRBV5-4 and TRBJ2-1, with D tentatively TRBD1 (5 bases). CDR1 is SGHNT and CDR2 is YYREEE in the germline V gene (reference sequence). The V end lost 2 bases, the J end lost 4 bases, and 10 bases lay between the germline ends. The CDR3 runs to 14 residues. Here the CDR3 DNA reads TGTGCCAGCAGCTTAGGACAAGAGTACAATGAGCAGTTCTTC. Encoded protein: CASSLGQEYNEQFF.

The gene calls are TRBV7-2 and TRBJ2-7; D possibly corresponds to TRBD2 (6 bases). With 4 bases removed from V and 0 bases from J, the gap between germline ends came to 10 bases. The CDR3 spans 14 residues. The germline V gene has CDR1 SGHTA and CDR2 FQGNSA. This CDR3 reads CASSSRDSSYEQYF. DNA of the CDR3: TGTGCCAGCAGCTCCAGGGACTCCTCCTACGAGCAGTACTTC. The full variable domain, with the rest looked up from reference TRBV7-2 and TRBJ2-7, is GAGVSQSPSNKVTEKGKDVELRCDPISGHTALYWYRQSLGQGLEFLIYFQGNSAPDKSGLPSDRFSAERTGGSVSTLTIQRTQQEDSAVYLCASSSRDSSYEQYFGPGTRLTVT.

The CDR3 DNA reads as TGTGCCAGCAGTTCCAAGAGCGGGGGGCCCTACGAGCAGTACTTC. Its protein is CASSSKSGGPYEQYF. V gene TRBV6-1 combines with J gene TRBJ2-7, with TRBD2 identical over 9 bases. The V and J ends lost 5 bases and 2 bases, in that order; junction bases with no gene match: 7. Germline assignment: CDR1 MNHNS and CDR2 SASEGT. The CDR3 runs 15 residues.

The chain joins TRBV19 to TRBJ1-5, with D possibly matching TRBD1 (6 bases). Germline CDR1 is LNHDA and CDR2 is SQIVND (reference sequence). V shed 5 bases and J shed 3 bases, with 14 bases lying between them. CDR3 length equals 15 residues. CDR3 sequence: CASSPQGYNNQPQHF. The CDR3 DNA reads TGTGCCAGTAGTCCGCAGGGGTATAACAATCAGCCCCAGCATTTT.

The rearrangement links TRBV5-6 to TRBJ1-6; D is uncertain. This CDR3 comprises 13 residues. Germline CDR1 reads SGHDT; CDR2 reads YYEEEE. V gave up 2 bases and J gave up 8 bases, with 8 bases separating them. The CDR3 DNA sequence: TGTGCCAGCAGCTTATGGCGGGATTCACCCCTCCACTTT. Translation: CASSLWRDSPLHF.

This clone ranks as medium-sized (0.01 to 0.1%). This sequence joins TRBV19 and TRBJ1-1; D possibly corresponds to TRBD1 (6 bases). The CDR3 totals 14 residues. Germline-derived CDR1 and CDR2 are LNHDA and SQIVND (reference sequence). Trimming pared 9 bases from V and 1 base from J, leaving 15 bases between. This chain's CDR3 is CASALQGPNTEAFF. CDR3 sequence (DNA): TGTGCCAGCGCCCTACAGGGTCCGAACACTGAAGCTTTCTTT. Variable domain in full (rest from reference TRBV19 and TRBJ1-1): DGGITQSPKYLFRKEGQNVTLSCEQNLNHDAMYWYRQDPGQGLRLIYYSQIVNDFQKGDIAEGYSVSREKKESFPLTVTSAQKNPTAFYLCASALQGPNTEAFFGQGTRLTVV.